This T cell receptor beta chain is from a study of CD8 T cells in Susac syndrome. The authors carried out high-throughput sequencing of TCR beta. They applied it to CD8+ and CD4+ T cells obtained from blood. V gave up 5 bases and J gave up 5 bases; unmatched junction bases: 4. Germline CDR1 and CDR2: GTSNPN and SVGIG (reference sequence). This CDR3 region has 15 residues. It was with random hexamers that roughly 0.45 to 1 ug RNA was reverse transcribed. TCRdb re-called the immunoSEQ multiplex PCR reads with MiXCR, one entry per CDR3 protein. Among some 190,000 distinct CDR3 sequences listed, roughly 94% were seen once.

Sample: CD4+ T cells from PBMCs. This TCR derives from a human donor in good health. The V call is TRBV30, the J call TRBJ2-1, with TRBD2 matching 15 bases. The CDR3 loop is CAWLGLAGGHNEQFF. The CDR3 nucleotides are TGTGCCTGGTTGGGACTAGCGGGAGGCCACAATGAGCAGTTCTTC.